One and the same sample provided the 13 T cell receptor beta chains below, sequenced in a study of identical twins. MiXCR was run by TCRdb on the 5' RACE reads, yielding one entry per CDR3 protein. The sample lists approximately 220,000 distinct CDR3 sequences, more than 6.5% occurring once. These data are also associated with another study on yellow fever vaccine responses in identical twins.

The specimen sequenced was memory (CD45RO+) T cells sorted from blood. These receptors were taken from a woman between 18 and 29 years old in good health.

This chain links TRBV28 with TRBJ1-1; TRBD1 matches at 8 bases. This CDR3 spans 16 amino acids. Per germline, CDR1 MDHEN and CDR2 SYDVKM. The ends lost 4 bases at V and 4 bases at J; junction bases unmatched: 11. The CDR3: CASSSTGQGAFTEAFF. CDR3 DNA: TGTGCCAGCAGTTCCACCGGACAGGGCGCATTCACTGAAGCTTTCTTT.

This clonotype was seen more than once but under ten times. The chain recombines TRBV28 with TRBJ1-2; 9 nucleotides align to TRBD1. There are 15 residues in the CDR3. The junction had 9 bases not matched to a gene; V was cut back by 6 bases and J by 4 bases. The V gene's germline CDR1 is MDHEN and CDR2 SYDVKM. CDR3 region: CASRFSGQGGYGYTF. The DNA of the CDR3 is TGTGCCAGCAGGTTTTCGGGACAGGGAGGCTATGGCTACACCTTC.

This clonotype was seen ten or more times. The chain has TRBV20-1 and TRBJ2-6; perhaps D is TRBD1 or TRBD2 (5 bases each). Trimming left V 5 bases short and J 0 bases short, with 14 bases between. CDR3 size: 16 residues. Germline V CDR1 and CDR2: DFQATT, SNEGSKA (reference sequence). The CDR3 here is CSAPPGTYSGANVLTF. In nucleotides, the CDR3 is TGCAGTGCTCCGCCAGGGACCTACTCTGGGGCCAACGTCCTGACTTTC.

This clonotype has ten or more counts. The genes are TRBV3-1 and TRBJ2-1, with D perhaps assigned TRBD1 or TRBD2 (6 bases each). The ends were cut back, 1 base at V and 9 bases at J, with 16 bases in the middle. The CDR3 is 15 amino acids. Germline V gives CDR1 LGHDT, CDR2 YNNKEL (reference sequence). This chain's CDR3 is CASSQGLGGPGEQFF. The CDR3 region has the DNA TGTGCCAGCAGCCAAGGGCTAGGGGGGCCGGGTGAGCAGTTCTTC.

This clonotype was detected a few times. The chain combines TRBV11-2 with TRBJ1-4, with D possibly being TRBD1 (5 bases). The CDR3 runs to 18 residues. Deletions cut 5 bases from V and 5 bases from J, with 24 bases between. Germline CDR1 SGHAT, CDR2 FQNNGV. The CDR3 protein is CASSQQERGDKSNEKLFF. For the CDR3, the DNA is TGTGCCAGCAGCCAACAGGAGAGAGGCGATAAAAGCAATGAAAAACTGTTTTTT.

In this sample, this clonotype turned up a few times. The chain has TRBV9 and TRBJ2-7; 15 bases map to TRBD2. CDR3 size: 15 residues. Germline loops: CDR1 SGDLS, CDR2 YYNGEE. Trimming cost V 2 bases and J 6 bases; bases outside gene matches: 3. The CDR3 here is CASSVGTSGGTEQYF. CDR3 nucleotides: TGTGCCAGCAGCGTCGGGACTAGCGGGGGGACCGAGCAGTACTTC.

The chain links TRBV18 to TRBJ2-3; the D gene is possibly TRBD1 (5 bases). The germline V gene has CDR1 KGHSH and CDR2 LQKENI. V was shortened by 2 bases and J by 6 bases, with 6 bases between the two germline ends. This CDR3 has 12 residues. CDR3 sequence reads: CASSPKGDTQYF. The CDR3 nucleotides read TGTGCCAGCTCACCAAAGGGGGATACGCAGTATTTT.

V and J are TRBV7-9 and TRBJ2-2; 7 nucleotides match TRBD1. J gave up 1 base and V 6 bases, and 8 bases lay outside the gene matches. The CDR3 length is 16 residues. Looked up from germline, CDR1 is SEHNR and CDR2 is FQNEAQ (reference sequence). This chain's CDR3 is CASSRAGTENTGELFF. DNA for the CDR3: TGTGCCAGCAGTCGAGCCGGGACAGAGAACACCGGGGAGCTGTTTTTT.

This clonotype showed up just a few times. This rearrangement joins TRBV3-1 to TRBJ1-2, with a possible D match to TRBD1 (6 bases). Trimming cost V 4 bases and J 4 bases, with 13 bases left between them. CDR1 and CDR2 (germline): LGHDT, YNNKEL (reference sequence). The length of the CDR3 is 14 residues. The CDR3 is CASSPRVDSYGYTF. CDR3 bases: TGTGCCAGCAGCCCTCGAGTGGACAGCTATGGCTACACCTTC.

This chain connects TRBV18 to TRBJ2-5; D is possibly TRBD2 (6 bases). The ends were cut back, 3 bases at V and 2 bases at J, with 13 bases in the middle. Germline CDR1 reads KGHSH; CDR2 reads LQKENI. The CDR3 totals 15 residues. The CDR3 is CASSPAGLPQETQYF. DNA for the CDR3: TGTGCCAGCTCACCTGCGGGGCTCCCTCAAGAGACCCAGTACTTC.

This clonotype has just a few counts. The CDR3 DNA is TGTGCCAGCAGGGACACCCACGGGGAGCTGTTTTTT. This translates into CASRDTHGELFF. The rearrangement links TRBV27 to TRBJ2-2; D may be TRBD1 (5 bases). This CDR3 is 12 amino acids long. Trimming stripped 6 bases from V and 7 bases from J, with 9 bases between. Germline loops: CDR1 MNHEY, CDR2 SMNVEV (reference sequence).

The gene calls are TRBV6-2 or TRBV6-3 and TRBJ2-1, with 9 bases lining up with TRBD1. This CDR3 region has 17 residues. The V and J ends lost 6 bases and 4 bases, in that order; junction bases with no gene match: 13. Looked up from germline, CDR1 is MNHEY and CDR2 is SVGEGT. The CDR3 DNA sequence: TGTGCCAGCAGACCTTGGGGGAACAGGGGGCTTTACAATGAGCAGTTCTTC. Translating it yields CASRPWGNRGLYNEQFF.

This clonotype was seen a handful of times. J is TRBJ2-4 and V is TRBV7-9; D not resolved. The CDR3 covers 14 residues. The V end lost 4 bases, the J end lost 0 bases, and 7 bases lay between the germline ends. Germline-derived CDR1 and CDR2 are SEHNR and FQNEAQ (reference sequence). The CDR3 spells CASSSGVAKNIQYF. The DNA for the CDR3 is TGTGCCAGCAGCTCCGGAGTAGCCAAAAACATTCAGTACTTC.